These 30 T cell receptor beta chains were sequenced from one sample in a study of shared clonotypes between healthy human individuals. Clones were sequenced by immunoSEQ multiplex PCR, and TCRdb holds only the in-frame ones, with some missing. Of 2 million to 2.5 million clones in the sample, 85% to 95% were seen once. CD45RO negativity and positive selection for CCR7 defined naive CD8 cells, a population that excluded terminally differentiated effector memory CD45RA+ cells. The specimen sequenced was naive CD8+ T cells from PBMCs. All receptors derive from a man aged 18 to 29 in good health. Some clones in this sample may be carry-over from other donors' samples.

V and J are TRBV7-8 and TRBJ2-4; 11 bases are shared with TRBD1. The germline gives CDR1 SGHVS, CDR2 FQNEAQ. The V segment lost 4 bases and the J segment 12 bases; nucleotides outside the gene matches: 2. The CDR3 spans 12 residues. The CDR3 here is CASSSDRGRQYF. The CDR3 DNA sequence: TGTGCCAGCAGCTCGGACAGGGGGCGTCAGTACTTC.

The V and J genes are TRBV30 and TRBJ1-1; tentatively, D is TRBD1 (6 bases). The CDR3 sequence is 13 residues long. The ends were cut back, 7 bases at V and 4 bases at J, with 16 bases in the middle. Germline CDR1 GTSNPN, CDR2 SVGIG (reference sequence). CDR3 sequence: CAFLGGGLTEAFF. The CDR3 nucleotides are TGTGCCTTCTTAGGGGGGGGGCTCACTGAAGCTTTCTTT.

V and J are TRBV7-9 and TRBJ2-7; D uncertain. This CDR3 has 15 residues. The V gene lost 6 bases and the J gene lost 0 bases, with 15 bases spanning the gap. Looked up from germline, CDR1 is SEHNR and CDR2 is FQNEAQ (reference sequence). CDR3 sequence (DNA): TGTGCCAGCAGTTCCCCGAGAGAGATCTCCTACGAGCAGTACTTC. Translated: CASSSPREISYEQYF.

The sample holds a few counts of this clone. Other DNA sequences of this sample code for an identical CDR3. This CDR3 is CSVPGQGSQPQHF. The CDR3, as DNA: TGCAGCGTGCCGGGACAGGGCTCTCAGCCCCAGCATTTT. V is TRBV29-1 and J is TRBJ1-5; 9 bases fit TRBD1. The germline CDR1 and CDR2 sequences are SQVTM and ANQGSEA. The V segment lost 6 bases and the J segment 6 bases; nucleotides outside the gene matches: 6. This CDR3 contains 13 residues.

The rearrangement uses TRBV4-1 and TRBJ1-2; D uncertain. There are 15 residues in the CDR3. The germline gives CDR1 MGHRA, CDR2 YSYEKL. V was cut by 1 base and J by 6 bases, with 15 bases left in between. CDR3 residues: CASSQVAGLAHGYTF. The CDR3 DNA sequence: TGCGCCAGCAGCCAAGTCGCGGGGTTGGCCCATGGCTACACCTTC.

The chain combines TRBV9 with TRBJ1-3; D call uncertain. CDR3 length: 14 amino acids. V shed 0 bases and J shed 2 bases, with 6 bases lying between them. CDR1 and CDR2 (germline): SGDLS, YYNGEE. In nucleotides, the CDR3 is TGTGCCAGCAGCGTAGCAGTTGCTGGAAACACCATATATTTT. Translating it yields CASSVAVAGNTIYF.

V gene TRBV11-2 combines with J gene TRBJ2-5; D is unresolved. The CDR3 is 14 amino acids. Trimming took 3 bases from V and 1 from J, leaving 9 bases between them. The germline gives CDR1 SGHAT, CDR2 FQNNGV. In DNA form, the CDR3 reads TGTGCCAGCAGCTTCAGGAGCAGCCAAGAGACCCAGTACTTC. Protein product: CASSFRSSQETQYF.

This clone showed up just once. The chain couples TRBV7-6 to TRBJ2-7, with TRBD2 identical over 7 bases. Looked up from germline, CDR1 is SGHVS and CDR2 is FNYEAQ. The CDR3 has 13 residues. The J segment lost 5 bases and the V segment lost 3 bases, leaving 4 bases of the junction unmatched. The CDR3 is CASSLGGTNEQYF. For the CDR3, the DNA is TGTGCCAGCAGCTTGGGGGGGACTAACGAGCAGTACTTC. Filled out from reference TRBV7-6 and TRBJ2-7, the complete variable domain reads GAGVSQSPRYKVTKRGQDVALRCDPISGHVSLYWYRQALGQGPEFLTYFNYEAQQDKSGLPNDRFSAERPEGSISTLTIQRTEQRDSAMYRCASSLGGTNEQYFGPGTRLTVT.

This chain links TRBV5-4 with TRBJ2-3; D might be TRBD2 (5 bases). The CDR3 runs to 17 residues. V was clipped by 0 bases and J by 0 bases, with 14 bases between them. CDR1 and CDR2 (germline): SGHNT, YYREEE (reference sequence). The CDR3 nucleotides are TGTGCCAGCAGCTTGGGTGTGGTAGCGTACAGCACAGATACGCAGTATTTT. Amino acids: CASSLGVVAYSTDTQYF.

The rearrangement uses TRBV21-1 and TRBJ1-1; the table's D call, TRBD1, was not checked against the DNA. TRBV21-1 is flagged as a pseudogene. The CDR3 is made up of 19 amino acids. The chain's CDR3 is CASSKICFWQCWARTEAFF. The CDR3 DNA follows: TGTGCCAGCAGCAAAATTTGCTTTTGGCAGTGCTGGGCTCGCACTGAAGCTTTCTTT.

This chain joins TRBV6-6 and TRBJ2-6, with unresolved D. Trimming took 7 bases from V and 0 from J, leaving 7 bases between them. This CDR3 contains 14 residues. Germline-derived CDR1 and CDR2 are MNHNY and SVGAGI (reference sequence). The CDR3 reads CASTPLSGANVLTF. The CDR3 DNA reads TGTGCCAGCACCCCCCTCTCTGGGGCCAACGTCCTGACTTTC.

The J gene is TRBJ2-1, the V gene TRBV15; the D is unclear. CDR1 is LNHNV, CDR2 YYDKDF, per germline (reference sequence). This CDR3 comprises 14 residues. Trimming stripped 2 bases from V and 9 bases from J, with 14 bases between. CDR3 coding DNA: TGTGCCACCAGCAGACCCCACCTTTTTAGTGAGCAGTTCTTC. It codes for CATSRPHLFSEQFF.

The gene calls are TRBV6-5 and TRBJ2-7, with D possibly matching TRBD2 (7 bases). The CDR3 sequence is 15 residues long. Per germline, CDR1 MNHEY and CDR2 SVGAGI. V was trimmed by 6 bases and J by 5 bases, leaving 20 bases between them. The CDR3 DNA follows: TGTGCCAGCAGACTCTTCAGGGGAGGGAACGACGAGCAGTACTTC. Translated, it gives CASRLFRGGNDEQYF.

V gene TRBV11-2 combines with J gene TRBJ2-4; D might be TRBD1 or TRBD2, each matching 6 bases. The germline V gene encodes CDR1 SGHAT and CDR2 FQNNGV. The CDR3 extends over 17 amino acids. Trimming stripped 1 base from V and 1 base from J, with 14 bases between. The DNA of the CDR3 is TGTGCCAGCAGCTTAGGCCGGGGGCGAGGGGCCAAAAACATTCAGTACTTC. It is translated as CASSLGRGRGAKNIQYF. The variable domain in full, with the rest retrieved from reference TRBV11-2 and TRBJ2-4, is EAGVAQSPRYKIIEKRQSVAFWCNPISGHATLYWYQQILGQGPKLLIQFQNNGVVDDSQLPKDRFSAERLKGVDSTLKIQPAKLEDSAVYLCASSLGRGRGAKNIQYFGAGTRLSVL.

The chain uses TRBV9 and TRBJ1-4; 7 positions agree with TRBD1. The junction had 15 bases not matched to a gene; V was cut back by 4 bases and J by 3 bases. The CDR3 contains 18 residues. The germline gives CDR1 SGDLS, CDR2 YYNGEE. DNA of the CDR3: TGTGCCAGCAGCCTTTGGGACAGCCCGGGGGAGCCTAATGAAAAACTGTTTTTT. The encoded protein is CASSLWDSPGEPNEKLFF. The whole variable domain, filled in from reference TRBV9 and TRBJ1-4, reads DSGVTQTPKHLITATGQRVTLRCSPRSGDLSVYWYQQSLDQGLQFLIQYYNGEERAKGNILERFSAQQFPDLHSELNLSSLELGDSALYFCASSLWDSPGEPNEKLFFGSGTQLSVL.

This chain uses TRBV15 with TRBJ2-7; D unresolved. Trimming pared 2 bases from V and 5 bases from J, leaving 13 bases between. The CDR3 is 14 amino acids. CDR1 is LNHNV and CDR2 is YYDKDF in the germline V gene (reference sequence). The CDR3 DNA reads as TGTGCCACCAGCAGAAAAGGTATGTCGGACGAGCAGTACTTC. It specifies CATSRKGMSDEQYF.

In this sample, this clone turned up a few times. The chain has TRBV19 and TRBJ1-2; 7 bases agree with TRBD1. Germline loops: CDR1 LNHDA, CDR2 SQIVND (reference sequence). This CDR3 is built from 13 residues. With V trimmed by 3 bases and J by 7 bases, 5 bases remained unmatched. Written as DNA, the CDR3 is TGTGCCAGTAGTATCCGACAGGGTCCTGGCTACACCTTC. It encodes CASSIRQGPGYTF.

V usage is TRBV4-3 and J usage is TRBJ1-1; no clear D. The V gene's germline CDR1 is LGHNA and CDR2 YSLEER. Between the trimmed V and J ends, which lost 0 bases and 2 bases, there was a span of 10 bases. The CDR3 spans 15 residues. The CDR3 reads CASSQDVRTNTEAFF. In nucleotides, the CDR3 is TGCGCCAGCAGCCAAGATGTCAGAACTAACACTGAAGCTTTCTTT.

The V call is TRBV30, the J call TRBJ2-2; D remains unclear. Germline CDR1 is GTSNPN and CDR2 is SVGIG (reference sequence). The CDR3 is made up of 10 amino acids. Trimming took 6 bases from V and 5 from J, leaving 4 bases between them. CDR3 sequence: CACGTGELFF. As DNA, the CDR3 is TGTGCCTGCGGAACCGGGGAGCTGTTTTTT. Together with reference TRBV30 and TRBJ2-2, the CDR3 gives the full variable domain: SQTIHQWPATLVQPVGSPLSLECTVEGTSNPNLYWYRQAAGRGLQLLFYSVGIGQISSEVPQNLSASRPQDRQFILSSKKLLLSDSGFYLCACGTGELFFGEGSRLTVL.

The CDR3 here is CASSDTLRAGGTQFF. CDR3 coding DNA: TGTGCCAGCAGCGACACCCTAAGAGCGGGAGGGACACAGTTCTTC. The chain combines TRBV9 with TRBJ2-1, with 10 nucleotides matching TRBD2. Germline CDR1 reads SGDLS; CDR2 reads YYNGEE. V lost 3 bases to trimming and J lost 13 bases; unmatched junction nucleotides: 13. The CDR3 extends over 15 amino acids.

This chain connects TRBV19 to TRBJ2-1, with 9 positions matching TRBD2. V was pared by 3 bases and J by 8 bases, with 14 bases of the junction left unmatched. Germline values: CDR1 LNHDA, CDR2 SQIVND (reference sequence). This CDR3 spans 17 amino acids. CDR3 nucleotide sequence: TGTGCCAGTAGTATTGTTGCGGGAGGGCCAAATTTCGATGAGCAGTTCTTC. Amino acid sequence: CASSIVAGGPNFDEQFF.

This chain links TRBV28 with TRBJ2-7; 8 bases are a match to TRBD1. V trimming: 2 bases; J trimming: 3 bases; junction bases outside the gene matches: 9. CDR1 is MDHEN and CDR2 is SYDVKM in the germline V gene. The CDR3 has 16 residues. The CDR3 DNA follows: TGTGCCAGCAGTTTAGCCCCCGGGACAGGAGTCTACGAGCAGTACTTC. This encodes CASSLAPGTGVYEQYF.

This clone was seen just once. V gene TRBV15 combines with J gene TRBJ2-1; no reliable D call. The CDR3 has 12 amino acids. Germline CDR1 and CDR2: LNHNV and YYDKDF (reference sequence). V was cut by 6 bases and J by 7 bases, with 10 bases left in between. In DNA, the CDR3 is TGTGCCACCAGGAGCCGGATAAATGAGCAGTTCTTC. The encoded protein is CATRSRINEQFF.

This chain connects TRBV7-2 to TRBJ2-7; either TRBD1 or TRBD2 may supply D (5 bases each). CDR3 length: 15 amino acids. The V gene's germline CDR1 is SGHTA and CDR2 FQGNSA. V lost 4 bases and J 5 bases, leaving 18 bases between the germline ends. The CDR3 nucleotides read TGTGCCAGCAGCTCTCGGGACCGAACCCCCAACGAGCAGTACTTC. It translates to CASSSRDRTPNEQYF.

This clone was counted a single time. The CDR3 sequence is CASSVAPGVIVYEQYF. In DNA, the CDR3 is TGTGCCAGCAGCGTAGCCCCCGGGGTAATTGTTTACGAGCAGTACTTC. The rearrangement joins TRBV9 to TRBJ2-7; TRBD2 might be the D (5 bases). V was cut by 0 bases and J by 4 bases, with 17 bases left in between. The CDR3 contains 16 residues. Germline lookup yields CDR1 SGDLS and CDR2 YYNGEE. Full variable domain (remainder filled in from reference TRBV9 and TRBJ2-7): DSGVTQTPKHLITATGQRVTLRCSPRSGDLSVYWYQQSLDQGLQFLIQYYNGEERAKGNILERFSAQQFPDLHSELNLSSLELGDSALYFCASSVAPGVIVYEQYFGPGTRLTVT.

V is TRBV11-2 and J is TRBJ2-2; possibly TRBD2 for D (7 bases). The V gene's germline CDR1 is SGHAT and CDR2 FQNNGV. V was pared by 5 bases and J by 6 bases, with 10 bases between. The CDR3 has 13 amino acids. CDR3 sequence: CASSPGGPGELFF. The CDR3 DNA follows: TGTGCCAGCAGCCCCGGGGGGCCCGGGGAGCTGTTTTTT.

V and J are TRBV27 and TRBJ2-1; possibly TRBD2 for D (6 bases). V lost 0 bases and J 9 bases, leaving 15 bases between the germline ends. The CDR3 extends over 15 amino acids. Germline V gene sequence: CDR1 MNHEY, CDR2 SMNVEV (reference sequence). The CDR3 here is CASSLSGGIFTEQFF. Here the CDR3 DNA reads TGTGCCAGCAGTTTATCGGGCGGGATCTTCACTGAGCAGTTCTTC.

The chain joins TRBV7-3 to TRBJ2-2, with TRBD2 as a possible D gene (6 bases). Germline V lookup: CDR1 SGHTA, CDR2 FQGTGA. Trimming removed 1 base from V and 1 base from J, with 7 bases in between. CDR3 size: 15 residues. The CDR3 DNA sequence: TGTGCCAGCAGCTTAAGGCGGGAGAACACCGGGGAGCTGTTTTTT. This gives the protein CASSLRRENTGELFF.

About this clone itself: Other nucleotide sequences from this sample produce the same CDR3. The chain uses TRBV27 and TRBJ2-7; no definite D call. V gave up 6 bases and J gave up 0 bases, with 6 bases separating them. Germline V gene lookup returns CDR1 MNHEY and CDR2 SMNVEV (reference sequence). The CDR3 consists of 12 residues. CDR3 nucleotide sequence: TGTGCCAGCAGCCCGTCCTCCTACGAGCAGTACTTC. Its translation is CASSPSSYEQYF.

V gene TRBV6-1 combines with J gene TRBJ2-3; perhaps TRBD2 as D (6 bases). The CDR3 covers 16 residues. V lost 2 bases, J lost 0 bases, and 12 bases lay in between. Germline assignment: CDR1 MNHNS and CDR2 SASEGT. CDR3 region: CASSEWLALSTDTQYF. CDR3 bases: TGTGCCAGCAGTGAATGGCTAGCGCTGAGCACAGATACGCAGTATTTT.